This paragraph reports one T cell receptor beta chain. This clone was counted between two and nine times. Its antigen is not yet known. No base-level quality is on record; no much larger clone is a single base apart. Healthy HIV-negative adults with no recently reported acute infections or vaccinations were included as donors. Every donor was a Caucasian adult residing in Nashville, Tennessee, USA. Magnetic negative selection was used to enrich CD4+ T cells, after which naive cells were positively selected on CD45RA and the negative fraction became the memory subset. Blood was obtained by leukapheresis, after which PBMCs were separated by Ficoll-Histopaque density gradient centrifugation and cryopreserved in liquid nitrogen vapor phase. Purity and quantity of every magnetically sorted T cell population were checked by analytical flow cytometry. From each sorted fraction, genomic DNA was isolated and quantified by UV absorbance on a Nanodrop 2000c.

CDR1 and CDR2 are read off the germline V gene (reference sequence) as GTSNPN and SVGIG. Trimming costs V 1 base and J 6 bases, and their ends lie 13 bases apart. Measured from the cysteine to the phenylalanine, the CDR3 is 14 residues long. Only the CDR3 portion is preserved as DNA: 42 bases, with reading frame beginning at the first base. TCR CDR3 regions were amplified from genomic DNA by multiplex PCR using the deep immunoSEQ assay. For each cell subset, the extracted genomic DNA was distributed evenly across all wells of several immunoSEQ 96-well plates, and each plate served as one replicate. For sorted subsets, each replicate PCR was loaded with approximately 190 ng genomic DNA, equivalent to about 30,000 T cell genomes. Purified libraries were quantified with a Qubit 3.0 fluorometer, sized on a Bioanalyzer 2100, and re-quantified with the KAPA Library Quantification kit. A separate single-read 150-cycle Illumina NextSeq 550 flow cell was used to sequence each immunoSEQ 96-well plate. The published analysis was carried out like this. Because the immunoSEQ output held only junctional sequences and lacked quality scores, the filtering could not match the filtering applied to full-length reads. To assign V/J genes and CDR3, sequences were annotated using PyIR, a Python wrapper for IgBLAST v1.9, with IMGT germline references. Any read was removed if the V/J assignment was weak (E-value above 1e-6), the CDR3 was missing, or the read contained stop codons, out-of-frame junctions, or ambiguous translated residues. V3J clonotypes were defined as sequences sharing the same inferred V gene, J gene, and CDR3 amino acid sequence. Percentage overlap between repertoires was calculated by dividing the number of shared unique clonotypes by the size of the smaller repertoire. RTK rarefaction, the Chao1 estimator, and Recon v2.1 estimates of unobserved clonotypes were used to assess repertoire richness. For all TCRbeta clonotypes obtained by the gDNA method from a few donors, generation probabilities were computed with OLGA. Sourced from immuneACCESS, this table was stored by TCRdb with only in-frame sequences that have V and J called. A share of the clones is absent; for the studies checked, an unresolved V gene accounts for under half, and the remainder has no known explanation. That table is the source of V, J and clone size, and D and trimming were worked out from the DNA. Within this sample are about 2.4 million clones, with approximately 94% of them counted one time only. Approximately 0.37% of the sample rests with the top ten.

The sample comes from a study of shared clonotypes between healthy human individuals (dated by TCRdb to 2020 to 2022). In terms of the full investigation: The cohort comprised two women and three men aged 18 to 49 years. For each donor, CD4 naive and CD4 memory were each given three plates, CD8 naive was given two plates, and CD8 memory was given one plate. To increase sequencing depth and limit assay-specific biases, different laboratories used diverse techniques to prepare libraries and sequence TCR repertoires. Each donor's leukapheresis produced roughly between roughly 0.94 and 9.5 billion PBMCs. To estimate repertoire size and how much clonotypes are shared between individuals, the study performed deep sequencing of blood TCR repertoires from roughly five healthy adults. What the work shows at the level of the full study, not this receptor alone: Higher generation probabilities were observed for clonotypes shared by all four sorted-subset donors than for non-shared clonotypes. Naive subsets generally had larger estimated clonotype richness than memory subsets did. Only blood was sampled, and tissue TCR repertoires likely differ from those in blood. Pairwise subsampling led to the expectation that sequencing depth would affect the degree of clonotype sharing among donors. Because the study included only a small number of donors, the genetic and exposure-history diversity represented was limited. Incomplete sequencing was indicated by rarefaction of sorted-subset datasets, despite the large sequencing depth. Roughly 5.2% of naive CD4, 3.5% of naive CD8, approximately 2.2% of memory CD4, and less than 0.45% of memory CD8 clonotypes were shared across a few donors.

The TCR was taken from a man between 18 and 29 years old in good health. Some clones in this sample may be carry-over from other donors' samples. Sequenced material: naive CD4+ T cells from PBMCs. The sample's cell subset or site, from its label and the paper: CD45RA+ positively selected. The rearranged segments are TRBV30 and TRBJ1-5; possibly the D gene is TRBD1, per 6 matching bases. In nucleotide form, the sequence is TGTGCCTGGAGTGCGCTACAGGGAGGTCAGCCCCAGCATTTT. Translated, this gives CAWSALQGGQPQHF.